The 25 T cell receptor beta chains given below trace back to one sample, sequenced in a study of shared clonotypes between healthy human individuals. Sequencing was performed with immunoSEQ multiplex PCR; in TCRdb, only in-frame clones are kept and a portion is missing. This sample carries about 680,000 clones, roughly 94% of them seen once, and the ten largest clones take 24%. Naive CD8 cells, CD45RO-negative and positively selected for CCR7, excluded terminally differentiated effector memory CD45RA+ cells. Sequenced: naive CD8+ T cells sorted from blood. These receptors came from a man aged 25-45 years in good health.

The CDR3 nucleotides read TGCGCCAGCAGCCAAGGGAGGGAATGGGAGACCCAGTACTTC. It is translated as CASSQGREWETQYF. V is TRBV4-1 and J is TRBJ2-5; tentatively, D is TRBD2 (6 bases). Trimming took off 1 base at V and 5 bases at J, with 11 bases between the two ends. The germline V gene encodes CDR1 MGHRA and CDR2 YSYEKL. This CDR3 has 14 amino acids.

V usage is TRBV2 and J usage is TRBJ1-1; D gene unclear. V was shortened by 7 bases and J by 1 base, with 7 bases between the two germline ends. This CDR3 contains 12 residues. Per germline, CDR1 SNHLY and CDR2 FYNNEI. CDR3 residues: CASIKKNTEAFF. The CDR3, as DNA: TGTGCCAGCATCAAGAAGAACACTGAAGCTTTCTTT.

This chain connects TRBV6-6 to TRBJ2-1; D not certain. The CDR3 is made up of 12 amino acids. The V gene's germline CDR1 is MNHNY and CDR2 SVGAGI (reference sequence). V lost 1 base and J 9 bases, leaving 7 bases between the germline ends. CDR3: CASSYYVGEQFF. The CDR3 DNA sequence: TGTGCCAGCAGTTACTACGTAGGTGAGCAGTTCTTC.

The chain has TRBV10-2 and TRBJ1-1; a weak D match, TRBD1 (5 bases). This CDR3 is 15 amino acids long. The germline V gene encodes CDR1 WSHSY and CDR2 SAAADI. Deletions cut 10 bases from V and 2 bases from J, with 20 bases between. The DNA of the CDR3 is TGCGCCAAGACATTCAGGGCAGGGTTAAACACTGAAGCTTTCTTT. Its protein product is CAKTFRAGLNTEAFF.

J is TRBJ2-2 and V is TRBV11-2; unclear D gene. The length of the CDR3 is 15 residues. Trimming cost V 3 bases and J 2 bases, with 10 bases left between them. Germline values: CDR1 SGHAT, CDR2 FQNNGV. The DNA for the CDR3 is TGTGCCAGCAGCTTCCCCGAACTCAACACCGGGGAGCTGTTTTTT. It translates to CASSFPELNTGELFF.

CDR3 sequence reads: CASSFGGPGELFF. In nucleotides, the CDR3 is TGTGCCAGCAGTTTCGGGGGACCCGGGGAGCTGTTTTTT. V is TRBV27 and J is TRBJ2-2; the D gene is possibly TRBD2 (6 bases). Trimming cost V 3 bases and J 6 bases, with 8 bases left between them. The CDR3 contains 13 residues. Germline V lookup: CDR1 MNHEY, CDR2 SMNVEV (reference sequence).

V gene TRBV7-9 combines with J gene TRBJ2-7, with D unresolved. From germline, CDR1 is SEHNR and CDR2 FQNEAQ (reference sequence). The CDR3 sequence is 14 residues long. Trimming stripped 5 bases from V and 2 bases from J, with 13 bases between. In DNA form, the CDR3 reads TGTGCCAGCAGCCCGGTAGTGTGGGCCTACGAGCAGTACTTC. Translating gives CASSPVVWAYEQYF.

This clone was seen once. J is TRBJ2-1 and V is TRBV13; D perhaps matches TRBD1 (6 bases). V was clipped by 5 bases and J by 10 bases, with 12 bases between them. Germline-derived CDR1 and CDR2 are PRHDT and FYEKMQ (reference sequence). This CDR3 is 12 amino acids long. The CDR3 protein is CASSPPGQEQFF. CDR3 DNA: TGTGCCAGCAGCCCACCGGGACAAGAGCAGTTCTTC.

V is TRBV7-9 and J is TRBJ2-2, with 7 bases matching TRBD2. This CDR3 has 15 residues. Germline CDR1 reads SEHNR; CDR2 reads FQNEAQ (reference sequence). V dropped 6 bases and J dropped 0; count of bases not matched to a gene: 4. The CDR3 loop is CASSTSATNTGELFF. The CDR3 DNA reads as TGTGCCAGCAGTACTAGCGCTACGAACACCGGGGAGCTGTTTTTT.

This clone was detected once. The chain carries TRBV11-3 and TRBJ1-1; D is unresolved. This CDR3 is 13 amino acids long. V dropped 4 bases and J dropped 1 base, with 7 bases sitting between them. Germline-derived CDR1 and CDR2 are SGHNT and YENEEA. CDR3 protein: CASSSASNTEAFF. CDR3 coding DNA: TGTGCCAGCAGCTCGGCCTCGAACACTGAAGCTTTCTTT.

J is TRBJ2-1 and V is TRBV5-4; D unresolved. The V gene's germline CDR1 is SGHNT and CDR2 YYREEE (reference sequence). The CDR3 contains 15 residues. V was cut by 0 bases and J by 2 bases, with 9 bases left in between. The CDR3 protein is CASSLEGMAYNEQFF. Here the CDR3 DNA reads TGTGCCAGCAGCTTGGAAGGAATGGCCTACAATGAGCAGTTCTTC. The full variable domain, its missing parts supplied by reference TRBV5-4 and TRBJ2-1, is ETGVTQSPTHLIKTRGQQVTLRCSSQSGHNTVSWYQQALGQGPQFIFQYYREEENGRGNFPPRFSGLQFPNYSSELNVNALELDDSALYLCASSLEGMAYNEQFFGPGTRLTVL.

A remark on this clone: The same CDR3 is also encoded by other DNA sequences in this sample. This chain connects TRBV7-9 to TRBJ2-2; 7 bases match TRBD1. Germline V gene data show CDR1 as SEHNR and CDR2 as FQNEAQ (reference sequence). V was pared by 5 bases and J by 0 bases, with 6 bases of the junction left unmatched. CDR3 length: 16 amino acids. The CDR3 DNA sequence: TGTGCCAGCAGCACCACCGGGACAGCGAACACCGGGGAGCTGTTTTTT. Its translation is CASSTTGTANTGELFF.

This chain connects TRBV7-2 to TRBJ2-1, with D hard to call. Germline V lookup: CDR1 SGHTA, CDR2 FQGNSA. Trimming left V 4 bases short and J 8 bases short, with 12 bases between. This CDR3 comprises 13 residues. CDR3 residues: CASSSGSPYEQFF. The CDR3 coding sequence is TGTGCCAGCAGCTCCGGTAGCCCCTATGAGCAGTTCTTC.

The chain couples TRBV6-5 to TRBJ1-5; the match to TRBD1 covers 7 bases. The CDR3 is 15 residues long. J lost 0 bases, V lost 5 bases, and 4 bases had no gene match. The germline gives CDR1 MNHEY, CDR2 SVGAGI. The CDR3 region has the DNA TGTGCCAGCAGTAAACAGGGGTATAGCAATCAGCCCCAGCATTTT. Amino acid sequence: CASSKQGYSNQPQHF.

Concerning this clone itself: This specimen includes other DNA sequences encoding the same CDR3. CDR3 residues: CASSLGSGELFF. DNA of the CDR3: TGTGCCAGCAGTTTAGGTTCCGGGGAGCTGTTTTTT. V is TRBV27 and J is TRBJ2-2; no clear D gene. This CDR3 has 12 amino acids. In germline, CDR1 is MNHEY, CDR2 SMNVEV (reference sequence). Trimming cost V 2 bases and J 6 bases, with 4 bases left between them.

In DNA, the CDR3 is TGTGCCACCAGGGGCGGAGACAGGCCTTATGAAGCTTTCTTT. This codes for CATRGGDRPYEAFF. J is TRBJ1-1 and V is TRBV6-4; weak D call: TRBD1 (6 bases). Germline lookup yields CDR1 MRHNA and CDR2 SNTAGT. Trimming cost V 10 bases and J 7 bases, with 22 bases left between them. CDR3 size: 14 residues.

This clone was counted once. Other DNA sequences from this sample encode an identical CDR3 as well. The rearrangement uses TRBV5-4 and TRBJ1-4; D gene uncertain. Germline CDR1 SGHNT, CDR2 YYREEE (reference sequence). The CDR3 covers 14 residues. The V gene lost 5 bases and the J gene lost 2 bases, with 10 bases spanning the gap. The CDR3 nucleotides read TGTGCCAGCAGTGGAACCGGGACTAATGAAAAACTGTTTTTT. It is translated as CASSGTGTNEKLFF.

This rearrangement joins TRBV6-5 to TRBJ2-5; D may be TRBD2 (6 bases). CDR3 length equals 15 residues. V lost 6 bases and J lost 4, with 18 bases in between. CDR1 and CDR2 from the germline V gene are MNHEY and SVGAGI. CDR3 bases: TGTGCCAGCAGCCCTACTACTAGCTCTACAGAGACCCAGTACTTC. Amino acid sequence: CASSPTTSSTETQYF.

This clone is a singleton in its sample. Other DNA sequences in this sample translate to the same CDR3. This rearrangement joins TRBV27 to TRBJ2-3, with 11 bases matching TRBD2. The CDR3 runs to 16 residues. Germline V gene lookup returns CDR1 MNHEY and CDR2 SMNVEV (reference sequence). With 5 bases clipped from V and 0 bases from J, the junction kept 4 bases outside the gene matches. The CDR3 DNA follows: TGTGCCAGCAGTACCCGGACTAGCGGGAGCACAGATACGCAGTATTTT. Protein: CASSTRTSGSTDTQYF.

This chain uses TRBV27 with TRBJ2-7, with D possibly matching TRBD2 (6 bases). The germline V and J ends were trimmed by 4 bases and 1 base, with 11 bases remaining between them. CDR1 MNHEY and CDR2 SMNVEV come from the germline V gene (reference sequence). The CDR3 covers 14 residues. The CDR3 here is CASSWDSGSYEQYF. CDR3 in DNA: TGTGCCAGCAGTTGGGATAGCGGATCCTACGAGCAGTACTTC.

The chain joins TRBV5-1 to TRBJ2-2, with D perhaps matching TRBD2 (5 bases). Trimming left V 3 bases short and J 2 bases short, with 14 bases between. The V gene's germline CDR1 is SGHRS and CDR2 YFSETQ. The CDR3 covers 16 residues. CDR3 DNA sequence: TGCGCCAGCAGCTCCCCCGAGGGCGGTAACACCGGGGAGCTGTTTTTT. Translated, it gives CASSSPEGGNTGELFF. Full variable domain (remainder filled in from reference TRBV5-1 and TRBJ2-2): KAGVTQTPRYLIKTRGQQVTLSCSPISGHRSVSWYQQTPGQGLQFLFEYFSETQRNKGNFPGRFSGRQFSNSRSEMNVSTLELGDSALYLCASSSPEGGNTGELFFGEGSRLTVL.

The chain uses TRBV5-6 and TRBJ2-5, with 7 positions matching TRBD2. The CDR3 extends over 13 amino acids. Looked up from germline, CDR1 is SGHDT and CDR2 is YYEEEE. Trimming cost V 3 bases and J 2 bases; bases outside gene matches: 1. CDR3 region: CASSWTRQETQYF. CDR3 in DNA: TGTGCCAGCAGCTGGACTAGACAAGAGACCCAGTACTTC. Combining the CDR3 with reference TRBV5-6 and TRBJ2-5 gives the whole variable domain DAGVTQSPTHLIKTRGQQVTLRCSPKSGHDTVSWYQQALGQGPQFIFQYYEEEERQRGNFPDRFSGHQFPNYSSELNVNALLLGDSALYLCASSWTRQETQYFGPGTRLLVL.

Only a few counts were recorded for this clone. The J gene is TRBJ2-7, the V gene TRBV7-9; D might be TRBD2 (6 bases). The V gene's germline CDR1 is SEHNR and CDR2 FQNEAQ (reference sequence). The CDR3 extends over 15 amino acids. V was shortened by 4 bases and J by 0 bases, with 13 bases between the two germline ends. The CDR3 sequence: CASSSTGDPSYEQYF. The CDR3 bases are TGTGCCAGCAGCTCTACGGGAGATCCCTCCTACGAGCAGTACTTC.

CDR3 sequence (DNA): TGTGCCAGCAGTTTAGTTGTTACGGGAACCGGGGAGCTGTTTTTT. Its protein product is CASSLVVTGTGELFF. The V call is TRBV27, the J call TRBJ2-2; D might be TRBD2 (5 bases). V shed 2 bases and J shed 5 bases, with 12 bases lying between them. The CDR3 length is 15 residues. Germline CDR1 and CDR2: MNHEY and SMNVEV (reference sequence).

The chain links TRBV28 to TRBJ2-7; 15 nucleotides agree with TRBD2. Trimming removed 5 bases from V and 5 bases from J; junction bases left unmatched: 7. The CDR3 has 16 amino acids. Germline V gene data show CDR1 as MDHEN and CDR2 as SYDVKM. The CDR3 is CASSPGLAGGGNEQYF. The CDR3 DNA is TGTGCCAGCAGTCCGGGACTAGCGGGAGGAGGGAACGAGCAGTACTTC.